This note documents a single T cell receptor beta chain sequence. The antigen is not known. These data are taken from a study of T cells after posttransplantation cyclophosphamide. Study-level findings and limits: After PTCy, TRB diversity resembled that of CNI/methotrexate controls. Blood and skin or GI T cell repertoires showed limited TRB overlap. Donor-recipient repertoire similarity was low at 1-2 months, rising over year one.

Germline assignment: CDR1 LGHNA and CDR2 YNFKEQ. This CDR3 is built from 17 residues. The V and J ends lost 0 bases and 9 bases, in that order; junction bases with no gene match: 11. Cells defined as naive were viable CD3+CD4+ or CD3+CD8+ and CCR7+CD45RA+CD45RO-CD95-CD27+CD28+. Produced via immunoSEQ multiplex PCR; TCRdb's table is partial and in-frame only. The sample yields roughly 20,000 clones, 95% to 98% seen once. Material: naive CD4+ T cells sorted from PBMCs. J is TRBJ2-2 and V is TRBV4-2; TRBD2 matches at 9 bases. This TCR was recovered from a middle-aged man in good health, CMV-negative, and a related stem cell transplant donor. CDR3 DNA sequence: TGTGCCAGCAGCCAAGATTCGGGGCCAGCGGGAGGCCGGGAGCTGTTTTTT. This sequence encodes CASSQDSGPAGGRELFF.